A single sample is the source of the 30 T cell receptor beta chains below, sequenced in a study of post-analysis software for immune sequencing data. Study outcomes and limitations: A few TRBV segments (TRBV5-6, TRBV5-1 and TRBV20-1 among them) occurred more frequently in patients than in controls.

cDNA libraries of TCR beta carried unique molecular identifiers. One entry per CDR3 protein, called by TCRdb with MiXCR from the PCR reads. The sample shows 700,000 to 900,000 distinct CDR3 sequences, roughly 46% of them seen only once. For these receptors, no antigen is known. Material: blood. The receptors originated from a girl between 5 and 17 years old with multiple sclerosis.

The chain recombines TRBV4-1 with TRBJ2-1; D gene ambiguous. This CDR3 has 12 residues. Trimming cost V 0 bases and J 15 bases, with 12 bases left between them. The germline CDR1 and CDR2 sequences are MGHRA and YSYEKL. CDR3: CASSQDLDLPFF. In DNA, the CDR3 is TGCGCCAGCAGCCAAGATCTAGATTTGCCGTTCTTC.

The count of this clonotype is one. V is TRBV25-1 and J is TRBJ1-4; D remains ambiguous. The CDR3 sequence is 12 residues long. From germline, CDR1 is MGHDK and CDR2 SYGVNS. Deletions cut 11 bases from V and 7 bases from J, with 14 bases between. The CDR3 DNA follows: TGTGCCTGCTCGTGGGATGGTGAAAAACTGTTTTTT. This encodes CACSWDGEKLFF. The full variable domain, with the rest looked up from reference TRBV25-1 and TRBJ1-4, is EADIYQTPRYLVIGTGKKITLECSQTMGHDKMYWYQQDPGMELHLIHYSYGVNSTEKGDLSSESTVSRIRTEHFPLTLESARPSHTSQYLCACSWDGEKLFFGSGTQLSVL.

V and J are TRBV5-1 and TRBJ2-1; D possibly corresponds to TRBD2 (6 bases). Germline CDR1 and CDR2: SGHRS and YFSETQ. CDR3 length equals 17 residues. Trimming cost V 0 bases and J 3 bases, with 16 bases left between them. The CDR3 is CASSLEAAGWGYNEQFF. For the CDR3, the DNA is TGCGCCAGCAGCTTGGAGGCCGCGGGATGGGGCTACAATGAGCAGTTCTTC.

The genes are TRBV7-3 and TRBJ1-6; 7 bases are a match to TRBD1. J was trimmed by 5 bases and V by 4 bases; bases with no gene match: 5. The germline V gene encodes CDR1 SGHTA and CDR2 FQGTGA. This CDR3 contains 15 residues. This chain's CDR3 is CASSSSGTDNSPLHF. CDR3 bases: TGTGCCAGCAGCTCCTCAGGGACAGATAATTCACCCCTCCACTTT. Variable domain in full (rest from reference TRBV7-3 and TRBJ1-6): GAGVSQTPSNKVTEKGKYVELRCDPISGHTALYWYRQSLGQGPEFLIYFQGTGAADDSGLPNDRFFAVRPEGSVSTLKIQRTERGDSAVYLCASSSSGTDNSPLHFGNGTRLTVT.

This clonotype has a count of ten or more. The chain has TRBV7-9 and TRBJ2-7; 7 bases match TRBD1. CDR3 size: 12 residues. Germline-derived CDR1 and CDR2 are SEHNR and FQNEAQ (reference sequence). V was pared by 5 bases and J by 2 bases, with 0 bases of the junction left unmatched. The CDR3 region has the DNA TGTGCCAGCAGCCAGGGGGCCTACGAGCAGTACTTC. Its protein is CASSQGAYEQYF.

The V gene is TRBV20-1, the J gene TRBJ1-1, with D unclear. In germline, CDR1 is DFQATT, CDR2 SNEGSKA (reference sequence). This CDR3 spans 13 amino acids. Trimming shortened V by 6 bases and J by 5 bases, and 16 bases separated the two germline ends. CDR3 coding DNA: TGCAGTGCGGGCCGCCGGGGTATGACTGAAGCTTTCTTT. Its translation is CSAGRRGMTEAFF.

This clonotype was detected only once. The chain joins TRBV20-1 to TRBJ2-3; TRBD2 aligns across 8 bases. The CDR3 length is 13 residues. V lost 4 bases and J lost 0; bases outside the gene matches: 0. The germline gives CDR1 DFQATT, CDR2 SNEGSKA (reference sequence). The CDR3 loop reads CSATSGSTDTQYF. CDR3 DNA sequence: TGCAGTGCTACTAGCGGGAGCACAGATACGCAGTATTTT.

This clonotype was seen only once. The chain combines TRBV29-1 with TRBJ2-2, with 12 bases identical to TRBD2. Germline CDR1 and CDR2: SQVTM and ANQGSEA. After removal of 6 bases from V and 0 bases from J, the junction contained 8 bases not matched to a gene. The CDR3 sequence is 17 residues long. This chain's CDR3 is CSVQGLAGSSNTGELFF. In DNA form, the CDR3 reads TGCAGCGTACAAGGACTAGCGGGATCCTCGAACACCGGGGAGCTGTTTTTT.

The chain uses TRBV20-1 and TRBJ2-7; 13 nucleotides match TRBD2. CDR1 is DFQATT and CDR2 is SNEGSKA in the germline V gene (reference sequence). This CDR3 has 14 residues. The V and J ends lost 5 bases and 6 bases, in that order; junction bases with no gene match: 7. The CDR3 loop reads CSAWTSGRSGEQYF. In DNA, the CDR3 is TGCAGTGCTTGGACTAGCGGGAGAAGCGGCGAGCAGTACTTC.

This chain connects TRBV7-2 to TRBJ2-1; TRBD2 matches at 11 bases. Germline CDR1 is SGHTA and CDR2 is FQGNSA. Germline trimming cut 8 bases from V and 7 bases from J; bases unmatched to any gene: 19. The length of the CDR3 is 18 residues. The CDR3 protein is CASCGALAGGPTGNEQFF. CDR3 nucleotides: TGTGCCAGCTGTGGGGCCTTAGCGGGAGGGCCCACGGGTAATGAGCAGTTCTTC.

The chain uses TRBV29-1 and TRBJ2-5; possible D gene TRBD2, 6 bases. Germline-derived CDR1 and CDR2 are SQVTM and ANQGSEA. V was trimmed by 2 bases and J by 4 bases, leaving 17 bases between them. The CDR3 runs 15 residues. CDR3 amino acids: CSVERRLVEGETQYF. CDR3 coding DNA: TGCAGCGTTGAACGTAGACTAGTAGAAGGAGAGACCCAGTACTTC.

This clonotype was detected a few times. The CDR3 DNA reads TGTGCCAGCAGCCAATCGGGCGGTGAGCAGTTCTTC. Translation: CASSQSGGEQFF. This chain joins TRBV14 and TRBJ2-1; the D is unclear. The V gene's germline CDR1 is SGHDN and CDR2 FVKESK. The CDR3 is made up of 12 amino acids. V was cut by 2 bases and J by 9 bases, with 8 bases left in between.

V and J are TRBV7-2 and TRBJ2-1, with a weak D call TRBD2 (6 bases). V was pared by 1 base and J by 7 bases, with 8 bases between. There are 13 residues in the CDR3. CDR1 and CDR2 (germline): SGHTA, FQGNSA. The CDR3 nucleotides are TGTGCCAGCAGCTTAGTCGCGGGAAATGAGCAGTTCTTC. Encoded protein: CASSLVAGNEQFF.

J is TRBJ1-2 and V is TRBV9; tentative D call: TRBD1 (5 bases). This CDR3 spans 13 amino acids. Germline CDR1 is SGDLS and CDR2 is YYNGEE. V lost 4 bases to trimming and J lost 5 bases, with 12 bases between them. The CDR3 nucleotides are TGTGCCAGCAGCACCAAACAGGATTATGGCTACACCTTC. This gives the protein CASSTKQDYGYTF.

The rearrangement links TRBV5-6 to TRBJ2-3, with 10 bases identical to TRBD2. Germline assignment: CDR1 SGHDT and CDR2 YYEEEE. V lost 1 base to trimming and J lost 4 bases; unmatched junction nucleotides: 0. The CDR3 is made up of 14 amino acids. DNA for the CDR3: TGTGCCAGCAGCTTGACTAGCGGGGCAGATACGCAGTATTTT. Encoded protein: CASSLTSGADTQYF.

This clonotype was seen just once. This chain connects TRBV25-1 to TRBJ1-4; D may be TRBD1 (6 bases). CDR1 and CDR2 from the germline V gene are MGHDK and SYGVNS. The CDR3 extends over 15 amino acids. Trimming removed 4 bases at V and 8 bases at J, with 17 bases between. In nucleotides, the CDR3 is TGTGCCAGCAGTGGAGAGGGGGTGGGAGGCGAAAAACTGTTTTTT. Translating gives CASSGEGVGGEKLFF.

This chain connects TRBV29-1 to TRBJ2-1, with a tentative D call TRBD2 (6 bases). With 7 bases removed from V and 14 bases from J, the gap between germline ends came to 15 bases. In germline, CDR1 is SQVTM, CDR2 ANQGSEA. The CDR3 is made up of 10 amino acids. The CDR3: CSGGGDREFF. CDR3 bases: TGCAGCGGGGGAGGAGACCGCGAGTTCTTC.

This chain links TRBV20-1 with TRBJ2-1; 12 nucleotides match TRBD1. Germline CDR1 reads DFQATT; CDR2 reads SNEGSKA (reference sequence). V gave up 4 bases and J gave up 6 bases; unmatched junction bases: 4. This CDR3 region has 14 residues. CDR3 loop: CSAIRDRGPNEQFF. CDR3 sequence (DNA): TGCAGTGCTATCCGGGACAGGGGGCCCAATGAGCAGTTCTTC.

The chain couples TRBV5-1 to TRBJ2-3, with TRBD1 matching over 7 bases. The germline V gene encodes CDR1 SGHRS and CDR2 YFSETQ. The CDR3 consists of 14 residues. The ends lost 3 bases at V and 2 bases at J; junction bases unmatched: 3. The CDR3 reads CASSSDRATDTQYF. CDR3 DNA: TGCGCCAGCAGCTCCGACAGGGCCACAGATACGCAGTATTTT. Full variable domain (missing parts from reference TRBV5-1 and TRBJ2-3): KAGVTQTPRYLIKTRGQQVTLSCSPISGHRSVSWYQQTPGQGLQFLFEYFSETQRNKGNFPGRFSGRQFSNSRSEMNVSTLELGDSALYLCASSSDRATDTQYFGPGTRLTVL.

This CDR3 reads CASRRPEQGEQFF. DNA for the CDR3: TGTGCCAGCAGGCGACCGGAACAGGGTGAGCAGTTCTTC. V usage is TRBV12-3 or TRBV12-4 and J usage is TRBJ2-1; weak D call: TRBD1 (6 bases). With 6 bases removed from V and 9 bases from J, the gap between germline ends came to 15 bases. This CDR3 has 13 amino acids.

The J gene is TRBJ1-4, the V gene TRBV10-3, with D unclear. The length of the CDR3 is 12 residues. V was pared by 0 bases and J by 8 bases, with 4 bases between. Germline CDR1 reads ENHRY; CDR2 reads SYGVKD. The CDR3 region has the DNA TGTGCCATCAGTGAGTCGGACGAAAAACTGTTTTTT. This gives the protein CAISESDEKLFF.

V and J are TRBV20-1 and TRBJ2-1, with TRBD1 matching over 7 bases. This CDR3 region has 12 residues. The ends lost 5 bases at V and 7 bases at J; junction bases unmatched: 5. Germline V gene sequence: CDR1 DFQATT, CDR2 SNEGSKA (reference sequence). CDR3 bases: TGCAGTGCTCCCGAACAGGGGAATGAGCAGTTCTTC. Amino acid sequence: CSAPEQGNEQFF.

The chain carries TRBV9 and TRBJ2-1; 9 positions match TRBD2. Germline CDR1 and CDR2: SGDLS and YYNGEE. V was clipped by 0 bases and J by 1 base; unmatched bases: 5. This CDR3 is 17 amino acids long. The CDR3: CASSVVASGTSYNEQFF. The CDR3, as DNA: TGTGCCAGCAGCGTAGTGGCTAGCGGGACTTCCTACAATGAGCAGTTCTTC.

The chain has TRBV6-2 or TRBV6-3 and TRBJ2-4; D tentatively reads TRBD1 or TRBD2 (5 bases each). Gene TRBJ2-7 matches the end of the DNA better, so the J call may be wrong. The CDR3 has 16 amino acids. Per the germline V gene, CDR1 is MNHEY and CDR2 is SVGEGT. CDR3 protein: CASSTRSRGAHYEQYF. CDR3 coding DNA: TGTGCCAGCAGTACCCGATCGAGGGGAGCCCACTACGAGCAGTACTTC.

There are many counts of this clonotype. The V and J genes are TRBV18 and TRBJ2-1; no clear D. CDR1 is KGHSH, CDR2 LQKENI, per germline. This CDR3 is 11 amino acids long. Trimming shortened V by 3 bases and J by 10 bases, and 7 bases separated the two germline ends. CDR3 nucleotides: TGTGCCAGCTCACCGGAGAGGGAGCAGTTCTTC. Its translation: CASSPEREQFF.

The rearrangement links TRBV7-8 to TRBJ2-5; D not resolved. Germline lookup yields CDR1 SGHVS and CDR2 FQNEAQ. The V end lost 4 bases, the J end lost 11 bases, and 17 bases lay between the germline ends. This CDR3 has 13 amino acids. This CDR3 reads CASSSGLSGRQYF. In DNA, the CDR3 is TGTGCCAGCAGCTCTGGGTTGTCTGGACGGCAGTACTTC.

The chain links TRBV7-9 to TRBJ2-2; D unresolved. The CDR3 contains 12 residues. V lost 5 bases and J lost 9, with 10 bases in between. Looked up from germline, CDR1 is SEHNR and CDR2 is FQNEAQ (reference sequence). The CDR3 DNA reads TGTGCCAGCAGCCGATCCGCCTGGGAGCTGTTTTTT. Translation: CASSRSAWELFF.

The chain links TRBV5-1 to TRBJ2-3; tentatively, D is TRBD2 (5 bases). The germline V gene encodes CDR1 SGHRS and CDR2 YFSETQ. V dropped 1 base and J dropped 3 bases, with 12 bases sitting between them. CDR3 length: 15 residues. The CDR3 protein is CASSLRRAPTDTQYF. CDR3 in DNA: TGCGCCAGCAGCTTGCGGCGGGCACCTACAGATACGCAGTATTTT.

The rearrangement links TRBV10-3 to TRBJ2-1, with unresolved D. The germline gives CDR1 ENHRY, CDR2 SYGVKD. The CDR3 runs 13 residues. The V end lost 6 bases, the J end lost 0 bases, and 6 bases lay between the germline ends. The CDR3 protein is CAIRSGSYNEQFF. The CDR3 nucleotides read TGTGCCATCAGGTCCGGCTCCTACAATGAGCAGTTCTTC.

The rearrangement links TRBV7-9 to TRBJ2-4, with a weak D call TRBD2 (5 bases). The CDR3 spans 16 residues. The germline V and J ends were trimmed by 4 bases and 6 bases, with 19 bases remaining between them. Germline values: CDR1 SEHNR, CDR2 FQNEAQ (reference sequence). The CDR3 reads CASSSPNGVPGNIQYF. In nucleotides, the CDR3 is TGTGCCAGCAGCTCCCCCAACGGGGTACCAGGAAACATTCAGTACTTC.